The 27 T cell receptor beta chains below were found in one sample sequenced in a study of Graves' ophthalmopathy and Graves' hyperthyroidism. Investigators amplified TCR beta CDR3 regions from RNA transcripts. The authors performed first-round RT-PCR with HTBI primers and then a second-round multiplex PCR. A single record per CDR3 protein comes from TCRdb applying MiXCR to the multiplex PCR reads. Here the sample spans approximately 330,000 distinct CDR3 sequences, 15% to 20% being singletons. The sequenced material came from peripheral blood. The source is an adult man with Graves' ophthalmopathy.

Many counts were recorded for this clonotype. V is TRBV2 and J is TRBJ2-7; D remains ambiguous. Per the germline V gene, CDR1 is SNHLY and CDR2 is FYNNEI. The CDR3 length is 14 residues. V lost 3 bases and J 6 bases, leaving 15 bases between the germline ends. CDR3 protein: CASSDRAGLIEQYF. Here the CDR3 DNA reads TGTGCCAGCAGTGATAGGGCAGGTCTTATCGAGCAGTACTTC.

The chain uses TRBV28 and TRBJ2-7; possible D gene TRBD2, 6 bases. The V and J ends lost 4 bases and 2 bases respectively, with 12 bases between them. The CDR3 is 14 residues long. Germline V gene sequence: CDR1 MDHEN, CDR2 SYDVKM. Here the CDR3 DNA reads TGTGCCAGCAGTTCTCCGCGGGAAACCTACGAGCAGTACTTC. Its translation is CASSSPRETYEQYF. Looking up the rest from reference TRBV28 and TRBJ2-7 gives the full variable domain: DVKVTQSSRYLVKRTGEKVFLECVQDMDHENMFWYRQDPGLGLRLIYFSYDVKMKEKGDIPEGYSVSREKKERFSLILESASTNQTSMYLCASSSPRETYEQYFGPGTRLTVT.

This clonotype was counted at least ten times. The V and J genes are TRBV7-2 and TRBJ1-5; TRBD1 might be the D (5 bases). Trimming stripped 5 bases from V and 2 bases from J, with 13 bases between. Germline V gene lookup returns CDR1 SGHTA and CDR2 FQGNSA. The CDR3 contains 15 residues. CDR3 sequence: CASSPGKGGNQPQHF. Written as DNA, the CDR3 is TGTGCCAGCAGCCCCGGGAAAGGGGGCAATCAGCCCCAGCATTTT.

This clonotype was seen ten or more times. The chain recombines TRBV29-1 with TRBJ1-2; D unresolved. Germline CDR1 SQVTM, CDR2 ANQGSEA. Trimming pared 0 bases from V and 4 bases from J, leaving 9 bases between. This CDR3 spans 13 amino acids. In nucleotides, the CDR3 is TGCAGCGTTGAAGATCGCGGGCCCTATGGCTACACCTTC. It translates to CSVEDRGPYGYTF. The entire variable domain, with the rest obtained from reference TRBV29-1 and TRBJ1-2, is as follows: SAVISQKPSRDICQRGTSLTIQCQVDSQVTMMFWYRQQPGQSLTLIATANQGSEATYESGFVIDKFPISRPNLTFSTLTVSNMSPEDSSIYLCSVEDRGPYGYTFGSGTRLTVV.

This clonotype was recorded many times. Here the CDR3 DNA reads TGTGCCAGCAGTGGGGAGACAGTCAGCTCCTACGAGCAGTACTTC. This encodes CASSGETVSSYEQYF. The chain employs TRBV6-1 and TRBJ2-7; tentatively, D is TRBD1 or TRBD2 (5 bases each). There are 15 residues in the CDR3. The V end lost 4 bases, the J end lost 0 bases, and 13 bases lay between the germline ends. From germline, CDR1 is MNHNS and CDR2 SASEGT.

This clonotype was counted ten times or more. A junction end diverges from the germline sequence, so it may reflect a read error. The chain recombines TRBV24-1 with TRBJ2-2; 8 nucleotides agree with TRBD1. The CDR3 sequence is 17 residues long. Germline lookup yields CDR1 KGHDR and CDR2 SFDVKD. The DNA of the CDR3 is TGTGCCACCAGTGTCCCGGTGGGCAGGGGGCGCCCCGGGGAGCTGGTTTTT. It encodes CATSVPVGRGRPGELVF.

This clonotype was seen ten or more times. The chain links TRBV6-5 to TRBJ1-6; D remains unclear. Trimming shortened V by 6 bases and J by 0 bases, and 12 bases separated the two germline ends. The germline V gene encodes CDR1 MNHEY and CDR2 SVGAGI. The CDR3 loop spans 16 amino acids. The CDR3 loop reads CASSYNDGSYNSPLHF. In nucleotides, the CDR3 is TGTGCCAGCAGCTACAACGATGGCTCCTATAATTCACCCCTCCACTTT.

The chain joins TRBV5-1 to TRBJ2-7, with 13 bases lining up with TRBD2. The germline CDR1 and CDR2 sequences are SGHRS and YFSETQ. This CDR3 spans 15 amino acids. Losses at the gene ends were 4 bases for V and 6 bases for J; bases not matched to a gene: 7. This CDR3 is CASSQATSGRPEQYF. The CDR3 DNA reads TGCGCCAGCAGCCAGGCGACTAGCGGGAGGCCCGAGCAGTACTTC.

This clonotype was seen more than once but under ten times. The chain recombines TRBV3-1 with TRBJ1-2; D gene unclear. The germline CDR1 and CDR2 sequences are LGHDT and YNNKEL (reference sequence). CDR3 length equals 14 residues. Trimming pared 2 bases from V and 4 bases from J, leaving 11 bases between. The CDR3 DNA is TGTGCCAGCAGCCAAAACCCGGGCGGCTATGGCTACACCTTC. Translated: CASSQNPGGYGYTF.

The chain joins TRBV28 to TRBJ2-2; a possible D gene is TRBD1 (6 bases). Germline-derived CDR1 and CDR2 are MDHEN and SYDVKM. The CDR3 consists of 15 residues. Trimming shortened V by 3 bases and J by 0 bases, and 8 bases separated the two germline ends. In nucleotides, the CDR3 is TGTGCCAGCAGTTTCGGACAGTCGAACACCGGGGAGCTGTTTTTT. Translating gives CASSFGQSNTGELFF.

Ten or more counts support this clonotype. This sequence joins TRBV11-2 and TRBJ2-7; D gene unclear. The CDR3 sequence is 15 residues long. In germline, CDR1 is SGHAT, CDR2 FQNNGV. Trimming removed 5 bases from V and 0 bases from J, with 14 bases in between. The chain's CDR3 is CASSQTRTLSYEQYF. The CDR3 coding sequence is TGTGCCAGCAGCCAAACGCGCACCCTCTCCTACGAGCAGTACTTC.

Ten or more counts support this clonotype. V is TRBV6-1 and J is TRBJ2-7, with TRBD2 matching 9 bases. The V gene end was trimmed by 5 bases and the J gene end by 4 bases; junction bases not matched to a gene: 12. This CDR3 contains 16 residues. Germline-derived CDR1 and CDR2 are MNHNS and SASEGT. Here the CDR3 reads CASSPTPTSGRYEQYF. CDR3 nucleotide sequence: TGTGCCAGCAGTCCTACCCCGACTAGCGGACGATACGAGCAGTACTTC.

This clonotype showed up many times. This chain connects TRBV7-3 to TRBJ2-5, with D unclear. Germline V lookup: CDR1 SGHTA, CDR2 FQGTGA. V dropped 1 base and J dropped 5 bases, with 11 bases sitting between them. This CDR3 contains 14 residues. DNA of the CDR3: TGTGCCAGCAGCTTAAACCCCCTCGGGGAGACCCAGTACTTC. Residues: CASSLNPLGETQYF. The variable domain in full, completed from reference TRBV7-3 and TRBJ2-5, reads GAGVSQTPSNKVTEKGKYVELRCDPISGHTALYWYRQSLGQGPEFLIYFQGTGAADDSGLPNDRFFAVRPEGSVSTLKIQRTERGDSAVYLCASSLNPLGETQYFGPGTRLLVL.

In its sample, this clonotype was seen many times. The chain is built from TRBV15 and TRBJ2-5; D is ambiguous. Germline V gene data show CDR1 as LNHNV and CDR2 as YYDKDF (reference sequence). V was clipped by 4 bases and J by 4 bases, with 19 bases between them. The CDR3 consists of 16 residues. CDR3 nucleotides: TGTGCCACCAGCACCACCGAGGTGGCCGGTGGAGAGACCCAGTACTTC. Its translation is CATSTTEVAGGETQYF.

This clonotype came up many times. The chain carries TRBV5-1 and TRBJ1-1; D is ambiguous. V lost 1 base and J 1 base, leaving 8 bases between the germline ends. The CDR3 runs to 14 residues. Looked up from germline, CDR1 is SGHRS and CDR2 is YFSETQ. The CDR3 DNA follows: TGCGCCAGCAGCTTGTACAGATCGAACACTGAAGCTTTCTTT. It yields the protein CASSLYRSNTEAFF.

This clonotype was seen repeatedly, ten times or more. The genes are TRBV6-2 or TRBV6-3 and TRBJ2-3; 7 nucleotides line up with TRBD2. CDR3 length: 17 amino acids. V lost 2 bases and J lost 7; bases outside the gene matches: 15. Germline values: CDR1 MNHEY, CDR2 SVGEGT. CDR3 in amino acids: CASSYERGSSGLYTQYF. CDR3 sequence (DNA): TGTGCCAGCAGTTACGAGCGGGGTTCCTCCGGTTTGTATACGCAGTATTTT.

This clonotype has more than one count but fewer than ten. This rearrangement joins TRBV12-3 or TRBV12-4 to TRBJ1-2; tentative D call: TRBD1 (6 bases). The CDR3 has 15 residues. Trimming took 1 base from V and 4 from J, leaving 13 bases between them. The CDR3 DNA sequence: TGTGCCAGCAGTTTAGTGGGGGGGGGCGTCTATGGCTACACCTTC. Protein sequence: CASSLVGGGVYGYTF.

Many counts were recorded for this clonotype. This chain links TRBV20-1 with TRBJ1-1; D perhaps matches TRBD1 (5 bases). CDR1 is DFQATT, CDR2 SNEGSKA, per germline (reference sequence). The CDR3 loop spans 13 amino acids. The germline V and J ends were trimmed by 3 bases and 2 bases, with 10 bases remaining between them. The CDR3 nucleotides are TGCAGTGCTAGTCGGGACTTTAACACTGAAGCTTTCTTT. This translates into CSASRDFNTEAFF.

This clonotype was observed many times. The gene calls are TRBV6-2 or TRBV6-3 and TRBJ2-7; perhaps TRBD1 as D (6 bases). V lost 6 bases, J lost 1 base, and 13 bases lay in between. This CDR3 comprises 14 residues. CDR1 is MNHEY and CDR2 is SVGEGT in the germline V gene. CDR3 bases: TGTGCCAGCAGCCGAATACAGGGATCCTACGAGCAGTACTTC. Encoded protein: CASSRIQGSYEQYF.

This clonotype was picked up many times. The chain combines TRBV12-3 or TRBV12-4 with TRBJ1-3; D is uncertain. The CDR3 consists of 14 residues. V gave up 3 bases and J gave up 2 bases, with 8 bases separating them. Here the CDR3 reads CASSFVRPGNTIYF. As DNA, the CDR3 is TGTGCCAGCAGTTTCGTCCGTCCTGGAAACACCATATATTTT.

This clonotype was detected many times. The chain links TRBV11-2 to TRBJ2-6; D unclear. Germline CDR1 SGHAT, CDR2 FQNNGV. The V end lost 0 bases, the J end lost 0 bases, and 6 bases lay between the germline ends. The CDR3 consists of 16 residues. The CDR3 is CASSLDFSSGANVLTF. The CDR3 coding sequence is TGTGCCAGCAGCTTAGACTTTAGCTCTGGGGCCAACGTCCTGACTTTC.

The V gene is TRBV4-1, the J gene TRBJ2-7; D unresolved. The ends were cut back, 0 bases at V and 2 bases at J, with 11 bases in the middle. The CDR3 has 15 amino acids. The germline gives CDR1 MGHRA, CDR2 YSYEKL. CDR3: CASSQDTPRTYEQYF. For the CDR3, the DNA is TGCGCCAGCAGCCAAGATACTCCACGAACCTACGAGCAGTACTTC.

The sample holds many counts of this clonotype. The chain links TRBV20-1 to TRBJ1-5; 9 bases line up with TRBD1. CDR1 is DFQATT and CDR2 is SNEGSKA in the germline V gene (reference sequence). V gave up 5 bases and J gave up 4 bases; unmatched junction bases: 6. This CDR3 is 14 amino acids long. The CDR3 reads CSAGPTGGNQPQHF. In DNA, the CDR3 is TGCAGTGCTGGCCCGACAGGGGGAAATCAGCCCCAGCATTTT.

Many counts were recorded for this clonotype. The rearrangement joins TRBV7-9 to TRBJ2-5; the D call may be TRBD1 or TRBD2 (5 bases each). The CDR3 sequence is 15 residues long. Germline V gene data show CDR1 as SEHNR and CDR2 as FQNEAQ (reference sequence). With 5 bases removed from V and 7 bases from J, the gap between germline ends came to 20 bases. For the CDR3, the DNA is TGTGCCAGCAGCCTACAGGTGTGGGAGAGGGGGACCCAGTACTTC. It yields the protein CASSLQVWERGTQYF.

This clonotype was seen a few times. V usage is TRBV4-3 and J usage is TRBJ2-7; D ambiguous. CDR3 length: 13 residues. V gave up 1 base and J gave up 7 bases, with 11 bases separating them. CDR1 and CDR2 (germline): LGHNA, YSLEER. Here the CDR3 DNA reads TGCGCCAGCAGCCAAGTGGAGTTCGGAGAGCAGTACTTC. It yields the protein CASSQVEFGEQYF.

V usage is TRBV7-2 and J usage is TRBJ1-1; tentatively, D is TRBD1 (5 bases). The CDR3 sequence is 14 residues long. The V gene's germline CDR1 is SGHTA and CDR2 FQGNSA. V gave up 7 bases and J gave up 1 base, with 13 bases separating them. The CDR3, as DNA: TGTGCCAGCACCAGGAGACAGAGGAACACTGAAGCTTTCTTT. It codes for CASTRRQRNTEAFF.

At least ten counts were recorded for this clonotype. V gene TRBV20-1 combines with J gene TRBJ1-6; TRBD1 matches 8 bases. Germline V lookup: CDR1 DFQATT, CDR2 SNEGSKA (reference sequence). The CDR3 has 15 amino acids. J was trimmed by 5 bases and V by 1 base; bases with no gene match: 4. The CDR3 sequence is CSARVPGQDNSPLHF. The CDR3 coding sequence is TGCAGTGCTAGAGTTCCGGGACAGGATAATTCACCCCTCCACTTT.